This TCR beta chain emerged from a study of T-cell reconstitution after alpha-beta-depleted transplantation in children. Overall study results and limits: Surviving recipient T cells and thymic progenitors accounted for the high day-60 TCRbeta diversity observed in some patients.

Unique molecular identifiers were built into the TCRbeta library. TCRdb reprocessed the PCR reads via MiXCR and lists one record per CDR3 protein. The repertoire includes approximately 630,000 distinct CDR3 sequences, about an eighth of them detected once, and roughly 0.84% sits in the top ten. In its sample, this clonotype was seen many times. Its antigen is undetermined. CDR3 length: 14 residues. Per germline, CDR1 SGDLS and CDR2 YYNGEE. V gave up 4 bases and J gave up 2 bases, with 11 bases separating them. The sample was PBMCs, taken before TCRalphabeta/CD19-depleted stem cell transplant. This TCR derives from a girl aged 2 to 9 with congenital amegakaryocytic thrombocytopenia, due to receive a stem cell transplant. The chain is built from TRBV9 and TRBJ2-3; D possibly corresponds to TRBD1 (6 bases). The CDR3 loop reads CASSLQGLTDTQYF. CDR3 nucleotides: TGTGCCAGCAGCCTACAGGGCCTCACAGATACGCAGTATTTT.